The clone carrying this T cell receptor (beta chain) has a handful of counts. The antigen remains undetermined. The length of the CDR3 is 14 residues. The trim removed 0 bases at V and 9 bases at J, leaving 4 bases unmatched. The germline CDR1 and CDR2 sequences are MNHNY and SVGAGI (reference sequence). Each patient came to thyroid surgery without any prior treatment (of any kind). These data originate in a study of metastatic and nonmetastatic thyroid tumors. Study-wide context: It was across blood and tumor or nodule tissue from malignant and benign thyroid patients that repertoires were compared.

TCRdb called clones again from the PCR reads with MiXCR. This table holds 15,000 to 20,000 clones, about 25% found once. General study results and limits: TCR beta diversity was reportedly significantly higher in malignant thyroid tumors than benign nodules, in blood and tumor.

The V and J genes are TRBV6-6 and TRBJ2-1, with 8 bases lining up with TRBD2. Input material: adjacent normal tissue. The receptor was isolated from a female donor with papillary thyroid cancer or a benign thyroid nodule (not recorded which). Some clones in this sample may be carry-over from other donors' samples. The DNA for the CDR3 is TGTGCCAGCAGTTACTCGGCCGGGGGGGGTGAGCAGTTCTTC. Encoded protein: CASSYSAGGGEQFF.